These 23 T cell receptor beta chains were sequenced from one sample in a study of control samples from healthy donors and cancer patients. TCRdb keeps only in-frame clones here, not all; method: immunoSEQ multiplex PCR. The sample yields 150,000 to 170,000 clones, 90% to 95% seen once. Sequencing was performed on blood. The receptors stem from a man aged 40-50 years in good health.

The chain links TRBV6-5 to TRBJ1-2, with 8 bases identical to TRBD1. Germline V CDR1 and CDR2: MNHEY, SVGAGI. The junction had 2 bases not matched to a gene; V was cut back by 5 bases and J by 3 bases. CDR3 size: 13 residues. CDR3 nucleotide sequence: TGTGCCAGCAGTCGGACAGGGCACTATGGCTACACCTTC. Its protein is CASSRTGHYGYTF.

This clone was counted once. The DNA of the CDR3 is TGTGCCATTCCCCTATCACCCGCAGGGGGCAATGGCTACACCTTC. Translation gives CAIPLSPAGGNGYTF. The gene calls are TRBV28 and TRBJ1-2; 8 positions match TRBD1. CDR3 length: 15 amino acids. Per the germline V gene, CDR1 is MDHEN and CDR2 is SYDVKM. V was clipped by 10 bases and J by 6 bases; unmatched bases: 16.

The chain links TRBV6-2 or TRBV6-3 to TRBJ1-6; D unresolved. The germline gives CDR1 MNHEY, CDR2 SVGEGT. The germline V and J ends were trimmed by 5 bases and 14 bases, with 16 bases remaining between them. This CDR3 contains 13 residues. As DNA, the CDR3 is TGTGCCAGCAGTCCCACCCCGTATGAAGCCCTCCACTTT. Its translation is CASSPTPYEALHF.

The chain combines TRBV15 with TRBJ2-4, with D hard to call. The CDR3 length is 12 residues. The V and J ends lost 5 bases and 7 bases respectively, with 9 bases between them. CDR1 LNHNV and CDR2 YYDKDF come from the germline V gene (reference sequence). The CDR3 loop reads CATSGSVNIQYF. The CDR3 DNA follows: TGTGCCACCAGCGGCAGTGTGAACATTCAGTACTTC.

V gene TRBV27 combines with J gene TRBJ1-2; a weak D match, TRBD1 (5 bases). The V gene lost 5 bases and the J gene lost 6 bases, with 16 bases spanning the gap. The germline V gene has CDR1 MNHEY and CDR2 SMNVEV (reference sequence). The CDR3 covers 14 residues. The CDR3 sequence is CASSPTGARDGYTF. For the CDR3, the DNA is TGTGCCAGCAGTCCCACTGGGGCTAGGGATGGCTACACCTTC.

The V gene is TRBV2, the J gene TRBJ1-2; D may be TRBD1 (5 bases). The V end lost 9 bases, the J end lost 3 bases, and 14 bases lay between the germline ends. Germline loops: CDR1 SNHLY, CDR2 FYNNEI. This CDR3 is built from 13 residues. The CDR3 DNA reads as TGTGCCAGTGCCCGCGGGGCAGACTATGGCTACACCTTC. Its translation: CASARGADYGYTF.

This clone was seen only once. This chain connects TRBV4-1 to TRBJ1-4; D is unclear. Germline CDR1 reads MGHRA; CDR2 reads YSYEKL. V was clipped by 1 base and J by 4 bases, with 13 bases between them. The CDR3 consists of 16 residues. This CDR3 is CASSQGTTVYNEKLFF. The CDR3 DNA sequence: TGCGCCAGCAGCCAAGGGACGACGGTCTATAATGAAAAACTGTTTTTT.

With respect to this clone: The sample carries other DNA sequences with the same CDR3. CDR3 protein: CASSPGGNTIYF. CDR3 coding DNA: TGTGCCAGCAGCCCCGGGGGAAACACCATATATTTT. V usage is TRBV9 and J usage is TRBJ1-3; the D is unclear. V gave up 4 bases and J gave up 4 bases, with 6 bases separating them. Germline V gene lookup returns CDR1 SGDLS and CDR2 YYNGEE. This CDR3 is built from 12 residues.

This sequence joins TRBV18 and TRBJ1-1; TRBD1 agrees at 8 bases. This CDR3 region has 15 residues. CDR1 KGHSH and CDR2 LQKENI come from the germline V gene. The trim removed 2 bases at V and 3 bases at J, leaving 5 bases unmatched. CDR3 amino acids: CASSPRTGWDTEAFF. In nucleotides, the CDR3 is TGTGCCAGCTCACCAAGGACAGGGTGGGACACTGAAGCTTTCTTT. The entire variable domain, with the rest obtained from reference TRBV18 and TRBJ1-1, is as follows: NAGVMQNPRHLVRRRGQEARLRCSPMKGHSHVYWYRQLPEEGLKFMVYLQKENIIDESGMPKERFSAEFPKEGPSILRIQQVVRGDSAAYFCASSPRTGWDTEAFFGQGTRLTVV.

The CDR3 here is CASSPTGLAESYEQYF. Here the CDR3 DNA reads TGTGCCAGCAGTCCCACGGGACTAGCGGAGTCCTACGAGCAGTACTTC. The chain links TRBV6-2 or TRBV6-3 to TRBJ2-7; TRBD2 agrees at 11 bases. The V gene end was trimmed by 5 bases and the J gene end by 1 base; junction bases not matched to a gene: 7. Germline CDR1 reads MNHEY; CDR2 reads SVGEGT. The CDR3 is made up of 16 amino acids.

On this clone itself: One end of the junction does not line up with germline, which may come from a read error. The J gene is TRBJ2-6, the V gene TRBV6-5, with D perhaps matching TRBD1 (5 bases). The CDR3 covers 15 residues. Germline-derived CDR1 and CDR2 are MNHEY and SVGAGI. CDR3 protein: CASRAQYSGANVLAF. CDR3 DNA sequence: TGTGCCAGCAGAGCACAGTACTCTGGGGCCAACGTCCTGGCTTTC.

This clone appeared once. This rearrangement joins TRBV4-3 to TRBJ1-2; TRBD1 aligns across 8 bases. V lost 4 bases to trimming and J lost 4 bases; unmatched junction nucleotides: 8. The CDR3 consists of 15 residues. The germline V gene encodes CDR1 LGHNA and CDR2 YSLEER. The CDR3 region is CASSPDREGGYGYTF. The CDR3 coding sequence is TGCGCCAGCAGCCCGGACAGGGAAGGTGGCTATGGCTACACCTTC.

The chain recombines TRBV7-8 with TRBJ2-4; D call uncertain. Germline CDR1 is SGHVS and CDR2 is FQNEAQ. V was trimmed by 0 bases and J by 0 bases, leaving 15 bases between them. This CDR3 region has 18 residues. The CDR3 sequence is CASSLASIYNGAKNIQYF. The CDR3 DNA is TGTGCCAGCAGCTTAGCTTCGATATACAATGGAGCCAAAAACATTCAGTACTTC. Combining the CDR3 with reference TRBV7-8 and TRBJ2-4 gives the whole variable domain GAGVSQSPRYKVAKRGQDVALRCDPISGHVSLFWYQQALGQGPEFLTYFQNEAQLDKSGLPSDRFFAERPEGSVSTLKIQRTQQEDSAVYLCASSLASIYNGAKNIQYFGAGTRLSVL.

V and J are TRBV11-2 and TRBJ1-2; unclear D gene. Germline-derived CDR1 and CDR2 are SGHAT and FQNNGV. V dropped 0 bases and J dropped 8 bases, with 13 bases sitting between them. This CDR3 contains 14 residues. This CDR3 is CASSLDLQAGGYTF. The CDR3 nucleotides read TGTGCCAGCAGCTTAGATCTGCAGGCGGGAGGCTACACCTTC.

The V gene is TRBV3-1 (or the pseudogene TRBV3-2), the J gene TRBJ2-2; the match to TRBD2 covers 8 bases. CDR1 is LGHDT, CDR2 YNNKEL, per germline (reference sequence). V was pared by 3 bases and J by 6 bases, with 9 bases of the junction left unmatched. This CDR3 contains 16 residues. CDR3 region: CASSQTGGALAGELFF. Written as DNA, the CDR3 is TGTGCCAGCAGCCAGACGGGGGGGGCTTTGGCCGGGGAGCTGTTTTTT.

The chain carries TRBV6-5 and TRBJ1-1; D uncertain. The germline V and J ends were trimmed by 0 bases and 7 bases, with 12 bases remaining between them. The CDR3 covers 14 residues. Germline CDR1 MNHEY, CDR2 SVGAGI. The CDR3 is CASSYSGSRSEAFF. In DNA form, the CDR3 reads TGTGCCAGCAGTTACTCGGGATCCCGAAGTGAAGCTTTCTTT.

V and J are TRBV11-1 and TRBJ1-4; 9 bases align to TRBD1. Germline V lookup: CDR1 SGHAT, CDR2 FQDESV (reference sequence). The CDR3 is 16 amino acids. V lost 5 bases, J lost 10 bases, and 14 bases stayed unmatched. This CDR3 reads CASSLRIGQGRGKLFF. Written as DNA, the CDR3 is TGTGCCAGCAGCCTGAGGATCGGACAGGGGAGGGGAAAACTGTTTTTT.

J is TRBJ1-5 and V is TRBV27; maybe TRBD1 (6 bases). V lost 5 bases to trimming and J lost 0 bases, with 14 bases between them. The germline CDR1 and CDR2 sequences are MNHEY and SMNVEV (reference sequence). CDR3 length: 16 residues. The CDR3 DNA follows: TGTGCCAGCAGTAAAGGACAGATTAATAGCAATCAGCCCCAGCATTTT. It codes for CASSKGQINSNQPQHF.

The chain couples TRBV27 to TRBJ1-1; the match to TRBD1 covers 9 bases. The CDR3 runs to 17 residues. CDR1 and CDR2 from the germline V gene are MNHEY and SMNVEV (reference sequence). Trimming at V came to 6 bases and at J to 4 bases, leaving 15 bases not matched to a gene. The CDR3 region has the DNA TGTGCCAGCAGCCCGACAGGGGGGGGATTTCGAAGCACTGAAGCTTTCTTT. Amino acid sequence: CASSPTGGGFRSTEAFF.

V usage is TRBV6-5 and J usage is TRBJ1-1, with a tentative D call TRBD1 (5 bases). Germline V CDR1 and CDR2: MNHEY, SVGAGI. V was cut by 2 bases and J by 4 bases, with 11 bases left in between. CDR3 length: 14 amino acids. The CDR3, as DNA: TGTGCCAGCAGTTACGGGGGGGGTAGCACTGAAGCTTTCTTT. Amino acid sequence: CASSYGGGSTEAFF.

CDR3 region: CASSPRLGTDTQYF. The CDR3 bases are TGTGCCAGCAGCCCACGACTAGGCACAGATACGCAGTATTTT. The chain combines TRBV11-2 with TRBJ2-3, with D possibly matching TRBD2 (6 bases). V was cut by 5 bases and J by 1 base, with 10 bases left in between. Looked up from germline, CDR1 is SGHAT and CDR2 is FQNNGV. The CDR3 extends over 14 amino acids.

The chain carries TRBV12-3 or TRBV12-4 and TRBJ1-2, with 7 bases lining up with TRBD1. The ends lost 4 bases at V and 8 bases at J; junction bases unmatched: 7. The CDR3 consists of 13 residues. The CDR3, as DNA: TGTGCCAGCAGTTCTACAGGGGAGTGGGGCTACACCTTC. Protein sequence: CASSSTGEWGYTF.

This chain uses TRBV4-3 with TRBJ2-6, with a weak D call TRBD2 (5 bases). Trimming left V 0 bases short and J 0 bases short, with 12 bases between. The CDR3 loop spans 18 amino acids. Looked up from germline, CDR1 is LGHNA and CDR2 is YSLEER. CDR3 bases: TGCGCCAGCAGCCAAGATCTTGTCGGAGGCTCTGGGGCCAACGTCCTGACTTTC. It codes for CASSQDLVGGSGANVLTF.